The present TCR beta chain was sequenced within a study of T-cell memory formation after mild COVID-19. General study results and limits: Researchers report contracting CD4+ clones mostly in CM and EM, with CD8+ clones in EMRA. The study detected some responding clones in pre-infection memory, suggesting cross-reactive memory joined.

Germline V lookup: CDR1 SGHAT, CDR2 FQNNGV. V lost 5 bases and J 5 bases, leaving 9 bases between the germline ends. The CDR3 totals 12 residues. This clonotype was picked up many times. What it binds is unknown. TCRdb re-derived calls from the 5' RACE reads in MiXCR, one entry per CDR3 protein. Of more than 350,000 distinct CDR3 sequences in the sample, approximately 15% were seen once. Material for sequencing was PBMCs or a T cell subset sorted from them (not recorded which). V and J are TRBV11-2 and TRBJ2-5; D not certain. The receptor comes from a man aged 18 to 29 who had mild COVID-19 (a few samples of this study predate the infection). Cell type and time point are not known. CDR3 residues: CASSRERETQYF. The CDR3 nucleotides are TGTGCCAGCAGCCGCGAACGGGAGACCCAGTACTTC.